Given below is one T cell receptor beta chain in context. The antigen is undetermined. The data are from a study of CD8+ T cells in alopecia areata. Background on the study: Treated patients were given oral tofacitinib, which was dosed at 5 to 10 mg twice daily. Study-wide results and limits: Throughout tofacitinib, many expanded lesional clones continued to persist in scalp and blood.

Described treatment: oral pan-JAK inhibitor, 5-10 mg twice daily. The germline V gene encodes CDR1 LGHNA and CDR2 YNFKEQ. Deletions cut 1 base from V and 2 bases from J, with 11 bases between. CDR3 length: 15 residues. It was cDNA, reverse transcribed from extracted RNA, that served as the sequencing template. TCRdb's table, derived via immunoSEQ multiplex PCR, lists solely in-frame clones and lacks some. Of about 190,000 clones listed, about 64% were seen once; the top ten hold roughly 4.2%. The chain combines TRBV4-2 with TRBJ2-5; unclear D gene. The sequence was obtained from a human donor with alopecia areata. The material was CD4+ T cells sorted from blood, obtained at week 4, from a patient treated with tofacitinib. CDR3 nucleotide sequence: TGTGCCAGCAGCCAAGCTGACCCCGGGCAAGAGACCCAGTACTTC. This encodes CASSQADPGQETQYF.